The 10 T cell receptor beta chains presented below share a single source sample, sequenced in a study of cytomegalovirus exposure and HLA in healthy donors. The PCR employed 60 Vbeta primers together with 13 Jbeta primers. Method: immunoSEQ multiplex PCR; TCRdb's copy keeps in-frame clones and lacks some. This table holds 73,000 or so clones, approximately 80% found once. Material for sequencing was PBMCs. The receptor set was obtained from a human donor in good health.

In regard to this clone: This likely comes from a read error, as the CDR3 has no conserved phenylalanine or tryptophan at its end. It is unclear where the CDR3 begins or ends on the DNA, so no DNA is shown, and the CDR3 is as TCRdb lists it. The gene calls are TRBV5-1 and TRBJ1-2. The V gene's germline CDR1 is SGHRS and CDR2 YFSETQ. The CDR3 is 9 residues long, ends included. CDR3 in amino acids: CASSLVGEG.

V gene TRBV27 combines with J gene TRBJ1-2, with 10 bases that match TRBD1. In germline, CDR1 is MNHEY, CDR2 SMNVEV (reference sequence). V was clipped by 3 bases and J by 8 bases; unmatched bases: 9. The CDR3 has 15 residues. CDR3 nucleotide sequence: TGTGCCAGCAGTTTGGACCCCGGACAGGGGGGCGGCTACACCTTC. It codes for CASSLDPGQGGGYTF.

The rearrangement links TRBV11-2 to TRBJ2-1, with TRBD2 matching over 9 bases. V lost 5 bases, J lost 9 bases, and 14 bases stayed unmatched. CDR3 size: 16 residues. Germline CDR1 is SGHAT and CDR2 is FQNNGV. The CDR3 DNA sequence: TGTGCCAGCAGCGCCCAAGCGGGGGGTTCCCTAGGTGAGCAGTTCTTC. This codes for CASSAQAGGSLGEQFF.

This chain uses TRBV2 with TRBJ1-4; weak D call: TRBD1 (5 bases). The germline V gene has CDR1 SNHLY and CDR2 FYNNEI. This CDR3 has 16 amino acids. Trimming stripped 3 bases from V and 8 bases from J, with 19 bases between. CDR3 loop: CASSEGHRSGQEKLFF. The CDR3 nucleotides read TGTGCCAGCAGTGAGGGGCACCGCAGTGGCCAGGAAAAACTGTTTTTT.

This rearrangement joins TRBV27 to TRBJ1-2; a weak D match, TRBD1 (6 bases). Germline assignment: CDR1 MNHEY and CDR2 SMNVEV (reference sequence). Trimming pared 6 bases from V and 7 bases from J, leaving 18 bases between. This CDR3 comprises 14 residues. CDR3 sequence reads: CASRPGGQFSGYTF. The CDR3, as DNA: TGTGCCAGCAGGCCCGGAGGACAGTTCTCTGGCTACACCTTC.

The chain uses TRBV11-2 and TRBJ2-2, with D unclear. The CDR3 has 14 amino acids. Germline V gene data show CDR1 as SGHAT and CDR2 as FQNNGV. V was shortened by 1 base and J by 3 bases, with 6 bases between the two germline ends. As DNA, the CDR3 is TGTGCCAGCAGCTTAGCCGGGTACACCGGGGAGCTGTTTTTT. It is translated as CASSLAGYTGELFF.

This rearrangement joins TRBV6-5 to TRBJ2-1, with 10 bases aligning to TRBD1. This CDR3 region has 15 residues. Trimming removed 7 bases from V and 9 bases from J; junction bases left unmatched: 12. In germline, CDR1 is MNHEY, CDR2 SVGAGI. The CDR3 nucleotides read TGTGCCAGCATCGCGGACAGGGGGGCGTTAAGTGAGCAGTTCTTC. This codes for CASIADRGALSEQFF.

The genes are TRBV6-1 and TRBJ1-2; 7 bases match TRBD1. With V trimmed by 4 bases and J by 7 bases, 3 bases remained unmatched. The CDR3 is 12 amino acids. Germline V gene data show CDR1 as MNHNS and CDR2 as SASEGT. CDR3 amino acids: CASSGQGSGYTF. DNA for the CDR3: TGTGCCAGCAGTGGACAGGGATCTGGCTACACCTTC.

The chain is built from TRBV10-3 and TRBJ2-5; 10 nucleotides agree with TRBD1. Germline V gene sequence: CDR1 ENHRY, CDR2 SYGVKD. The length of the CDR3 is 17 residues. V trimming: 6 bases; J trimming: 4 bases; junction bases outside the gene matches: 14. CDR3 bases: TGTGCCATCAGAACCTCACCGACAGGGGGCAGTCCAGAGACCCAGTACTTC. The encoded protein is CAIRTSPTGGSPETQYF.

This clone has only one observation. The chain carries TRBV10-3 and TRBJ2-2, with 8 bases matching TRBD1. With 10 bases clipped from V and 6 bases from J, the junction kept 4 bases outside the gene matches. This CDR3 spans 12 amino acids. Per the germline V gene, CDR1 is ENHRY and CDR2 is SYGVKD. The CDR3 spells CATDRGSGELFF. The DNA for the CDR3 is TGTGCCACTGACAGGGGCTCCGGGGAGCTGTTTTTT.